This T cell receptor beta chain was observed in a study of cytomegalovirus exposure and HLA in healthy donors. Germline assignment: CDR1 KGHSH and CDR2 LQKENI. V lost 6 bases and J lost 6, with 18 bases in between. The CDR3 sequence is 15 residues long. This clone showed up just once. Its antigen is as yet unknown. PCR primers comprised 60 Vbeta and 13 Jbeta primers. The assay was immunoSEQ multiplex PCR, and TCRdb's table has in-frame clones only and misses some. The sample records over 150,000 clones, 70% to 85% being singletons. Whole-study findings and limits: Donor immune exposure was known only as CMV serostatus. Productive rates of about 90% or about 30% were seen for most TCR beta V segments in an earlier analysis. Later on, an analysis showed TCR association rates differing by HLA locus, with DRB1 the most and HLA-C the fewest. Clonal expansion was found to be greater in HLA-associated TCR beta chains than in equally common others in a later analysis.

What was sequenced was PBMCs. The source is a woman aged 55-75 years in good health and CMV-seropositive. The rearrangement links TRBV18 to TRBJ1-5, with D possibly matching TRBD1 (6 bases). CDR3 nucleotides: TGTGCCAGCTCCAATGACAGGACCCTGGGTCAGCCCCAGCATTTT. Translation: CASSNDRTLGQPQHF.